This T cell receptor beta chain was sequenced in a study of blood T cell repertoires in COVID-19. Study overall: Some COVID-19 samples were acute and others convalescent; all came from the United States, Italy and Spain. PBMCs, B-cell-depleted T cells, or T cells were the source of the cDNA or gDNA that made up the material.

CDR3 length: 15 residues. Per the germline V gene, CDR1 is MDHEN and CDR2 is SYDVKM. The junction had 11 bases not matched to a gene; V was cut back by 7 bases and J by 5 bases. Authors' processing steps: It was from reference gene primer amplification that nucleated cell counts were estimated. The data were produced by immunoSEQ multiplex PCR, yet TCRdb's version contains in-frame clones alone and is incomplete. The D gene and trimming were derived from the DNA, and the V and J assignments and clone size from that table. Counted here are approximately 160,000 clones, approximately 86% occurring once; the ten biggest clones make up under 0.65%. Patients from Seattle were sampled longitudinally, starting during active infection.

This sequence joins TRBV28 and TRBJ1-5, with 7 bases lining up with TRBD1. The sequencing input was peripheral blood. The origin of this receptor is a man in his 60s with COVID-19, enrolled during active disease. This CDR3 is CASKVQGVGHQPQHF. The DNA for the CDR3 is TGTGCCAGCAAAGTCCAGGGGGTCGGGCATCAGCCCCAGCATTTT.